This TCR beta chain was captured in a study of blood T cell repertoires in COVID-19. Participant-given clinical history determined each cohort assignment. Authors' processing steps: Cell counts per sample came from amplifying reference gene primers. Clones were read by immunoSEQ multiplex PCR, and TCRdb kept only the in-frame ones, dropping some. That table supplies the V and J calls and clone size; D and trimming were determined from the DNA. The sample includes 200,000 or so clones, around four fifths of them seen just once. Germline V gene data show CDR1 as KGHSH and CDR2 as LQKENI. This CDR3 has 14 amino acids. Trimming pared 3 bases from V and 7 bases from J, leaving 15 bases between.

The V gene is TRBV18, the J gene TRBJ1-1; D gene uncertain. Sequenced input: PBMCs or T cells enriched from blood (not recorded which). The TCR was taken from a woman in her fifties or sixties who had been exposed to COVID-19. The CDR3 DNA reads TGTGCCAGCTCACCGGCTTCGGGGAGGATTGAAGCTTTCTTT. Protein sequence: CASSPASGRIEAFF. The complete variable domain, with remaining parts taken from reference TRBV18 and TRBJ1-1, reads NAGVMQNPRHLVRRRGQEARLRCSPMKGHSHVYWYRQLPEEGLKFMVYLQKENIIDESGMPKERFSAEFPKEGPSILRIQQVVRGDSAAYFCASSPASGRIEAFFGQGTRLTVV.